This is a list of T cell receptor beta chains from one sample in a study of blood T cell repertoires in COVID-19. TCRdb keeps only in-frame clones here, not all; method: immunoSEQ multiplex PCR. Here the sample spans more than 95,000 clones, around 80% being singletons. The source material was peripheral blood. The origin of the receptors is a man between 50 and 59 years old with acute or convalescent COVID-19. Both conserved end residues are part of each CDR3. The order of the fields is CDR3 DNA, CDR3 protein, D gene, J gene, V gene, clone size. The D gene is left open where the match is weak. The size entry is marked missing in some rows and otherwise reads once, few, many or a size class.

TGTGCCACCGGCGCTGGCGGGGGCACGAACACCGGGGAGCTGTTTTTT	CATGAGGGTNTGELFF	.	TRBJ2-2	TRBV6-4	.
TGTGCTAGTGGTTTGTCCCCGGGACACTCAATTGCCTACGAGCAGTACTTC	CASGLSPGHSIAYEQYF	.	TRBJ2-7	TRBV12-5	.
TGTGCCACCGGTGCGGGAGTTCGGGTCGGGGAGCTGTTTTTT	CATGAGVRVGELFF	TRBD2	TRBJ2-2	TRBV24-1	once
TGTGCCACCCGGGACAGAGGAGACGGGGTCTATGGCTACACCTTC	CATRDRGDGVYGYTF	TRBD1	TRBJ1-2	TRBV6-6	few
TGTGCCAGCAGCCAAGCGCGGCAGAAGTCCTACAATGAGCAGTTCTTC	CASSQARQKSYNEQFF	.	TRBJ2-1	TRBV4-2	.
TGTGCCAGCAGCTCAACCCTTGGGGGCGAGACCCAGTACTTC	CASSSTLGGETQYF	.	TRBJ2-5	TRBV11-2	.
TGTGCCAGCAGCGGACCAGGGGGCCTTCTTTTAAGCACCTTC	CASSGPGGLLLSTF	TRBD1	TRBJ1-2	TRBV9	.
TGTGCCAGCAGCTTAATTGCGGGGACCCCCAGCCGCAATGAGCAGTTCTTC	CASSLIAGTPSRNEQFF	.	TRBJ2-1	TRBV11-3	.
TGTGCCAGTAGTCCCGGGACAGGGGGCACTGCTAACTATGGCTACACCTTC	CASSPGTGGTANYGYTF	TRBD1	TRBJ1-2	TRBV19	few
TGTGCCAGTACTACAGGGCCCAATCAGCCCCAGCATTTT	CASTTGPNQPQHF	.	TRBJ1-5	TRBV10-3	.
TGTGCCAGCAGCCAAGTGTGGAGAGAGACCCAGTACTTC	CASSQVWRETQYF	.	TRBJ2-5	TRBV7-2	.
TGCGCCAGCAGCTTGGTAGGGACAGGGGTCCAAGAGACCCAGTACTTC	CASSLVGTGVQETQYF	TRBD1	TRBJ2-5	TRBV5-1	.
TGTGCCAGCAGCTTAGCGGGGGGCATTCGAGAGACCCAGTACTTC	CASSLAGGIRETQYF	.	TRBJ2-5	TRBV11-2	.
TGTGCCAGAGGTAGTCAAGGGAGCGGCTACACCTTC	CARGSQGSGYTF	.	TRBJ1-2	TRBV2	.
TGTGCCAGTAGCGACGGTTGGGGGGGGCGCGGCACTGAAGCTTTCTTT	CASSDGWGGRGTEAFF	.	TRBJ1-1	TRBV19	.
TGTGCCAGCAGGGGAATTCGGGGTTCAATGTCTGGGGCCAACGTCCTGACTTTC	CASRGIRGSMSGANVLTF	.	TRBJ2-6	TRBV27	once
TGTGCCAGCAGCAAAGCAAGAGGGGGCAGCTCCTACAATGAGCAGTTCTTC	CASSKARGGSSYNEQFF	.	TRBJ2-1	TRBV21-1	.
TGTGCCAGCAGCTTATCACATACAACGGGACAAACTTACCAAGAGACCCAGTACTTC	CASSLSHTTGQTYQETQYF	.	TRBJ2-5	TRBV7-6	.
TGTGCCATCAGTCCCGGTTTAGGAAACACCATATATTTT	CAISPGLGNTIYF	.	TRBJ1-3	TRBV10-3	.
TGTGCCAGCAGCCAAATTCTCCAGGGCCGGGGGGAGACCCAGTACTTC	CASSQILQGRGETQYF	.	TRBJ2-5	TRBV14	few
TGTGCCAGTAGTCAAGCGGTTGAGCAGTTCTTC	CASSQAVEQFF	.	TRBJ2-1	TRBV19	.
TGTGCCAGCAGCTCGGGACAGAATGCCAAAAACATTCAGTACTTC	CASSSGQNAKNIQYF	TRBD1	TRBJ2-4	TRBV5-4	.
TGTGCCAGCAGTTCCGGGACAGCCTACTACGAGCAGTACTTC	CASSSGTAYYEQYF	TRBD1	TRBJ2-7	TRBV2	once
TGCGCCAGCAGCCCGGCTAGCGGGAGGGTTGCAGATACGCAGTATTTT	CASSPASGRVADTQYF	TRBD2	TRBJ2-3	TRBV5-1	.
TGTGCCAGCAGCCAGGTGGAGGGGAGAGGTGAAGCTTTCTTT	CASSQVEGRGEAFF	.	TRBJ1-1	TRBV3-1/TRBV3-2	.
TGTGCCAGCAGCTTTCCGGGGAGCACAGATACGCAGTATTTT	CASSFPGSTDTQYF	.	TRBJ2-3	TRBV7-3	.
TGTGCCAGCAGCTTAGCGGGACAGGGGGCTTACTATAATTCACCCCTCCACTTT	CASSLAGQGAYYNSPLHF	TRBD1	TRBJ1-6	TRBV7-9	.
TGCGCCAGCAGCCCGGGTCCGCTGAACACTGAAGCTTTCTTT	CASSPGPLNTEAFF	.	TRBJ1-1	TRBV4-1	.
TGCGCCAGCAGCTCCGACAGAGTCTACACTGAAGCTTTCTTT	CASSSDRVYTEAFF	.	TRBJ1-1	TRBV5-1	.
TGTGCCAGCAGTGTTGGAGGGCAGAAGGGCTACACCTTC	CASSVGGQKGYTF	.	TRBJ1-2	TRBV25-1	.
TGCGCCAGCAGCGATACGGGACTCTCGGGCACTGAAGCTTTCTTT	CASSDTGLSGTEAFF	.	TRBJ1-1	TRBV5-1	.
TGTGCCAGCAGCCACGGGGGAAACTCCTACGAGCAGTACTTC	CASSHGGNSYEQYF	.	TRBJ2-7	TRBV7-8	.
TGTGCCAGCAGCTTGGTTGGGGGACAGGGGAACACTGAAGCTTTCTTT	CASSLVGGQGNTEAFF	TRBD1	TRBJ1-1	TRBV5-6	.
TGTGCCAGCAGCTCCGAACAGGGGTCAGAGACCCAGTACTTC	CASSSEQGSETQYF	TRBD1	TRBJ2-5	TRBV5-4	.
TGCGCCAGCAGCCACATACAGGGTACCGGGGAGCTGTTTTTT	CASSHIQGTGELFF	.	TRBJ2-2	TRBV4-1	.
TGTGCCAGCAGCTTAAGGGGCTTTAATGAAAAACTGTTTTTT	CASSLRGFNEKLFF	.	TRBJ1-4	TRBV7-6	few
TGCGCCAGCAGCTTGAATGGACAGGGAGATAATTCACCCCTCCACTTT	CASSLNGQGDNSPLHF	TRBD1	TRBJ1-6	TRBV5-1	.